This T cell receptor (beta chain) was recorded in a study of shared clonotypes between healthy human individuals. For the study at large: The donor pool was made up of a couple of women and three men aged 18 to 49.

General observations from the study: Researchers sampled only blood; tissue repertoires likely differ.

The assay was carried out at the deep level. Profiling relied on immunoSEQ multiplex PCR, and the TCRdb table lists in-frame clones only, not all of them. In the table there are approximately 740,000 clones, 92% of which are singletons. Terminally differentiated effector memory CD45RA+ cells were excluded by CCR7 positive selection of CD45RO-negative cells. The healthy adult donors were HIV-negative and reported no recent acute infections or vaccinations. Germline loops: CDR1 SEHNR, CDR2 FQNEAQ (reference sequence). This CDR3 is built from 13 residues. V dropped 1 base and J dropped 5 bases, with 6 bases sitting between them. About this clone: What it binds is not known.

The specimen was naive CD8+ T cells sorted from blood. This sequence joins TRBV7-9 and TRBJ2-1; D gene uncertain. The receptor was isolated from a man aged 25-40 years in good health. The CDR3 coding sequence is TGTGCCAGCAGCTTAGGCACCCACAATGAGCAGTTCTTC. This codes for CASSLGTHNEQFF.